This T cell receptor (beta chain) is from a study of T cells in Graves' hyperthyroidism and ophthalmopathy. RNA transcripts gave rise to amplified TCR beta CDR3 regions. First-round RT-PCR targeting the TCR CDR3 was performed with the HTBI primer set. TCRdb redid the calling of the multiplex PCR reads with MiXCR, one entry per CDR3 protein. Of approximately 710,000 distinct CDR3 sequences in the sample, 17% are singletons; the top ten hold less than 20%. This clonotype was detected many times. There are 14 residues in the CDR3. CDR1 is MDHEN, CDR2 SYDVKM, per germline. The V end lost 3 bases, the J end lost 3 bases, and 10 bases lay between the germline ends.

V gene TRBV28 combines with J gene TRBJ2-3; D remains unclear. The source material was blood. The TCR sequence derives from a man aged 50 to 59 with Graves' hyperthyroidism. CDR3 in amino acids: CASSFRLWTDTQYF. The CDR3 DNA sequence: TGTGCCAGCAGTTTTCGCCTATGGACAGATACGCAGTATTTT.